The 22 T cell receptor beta chains in this list originate from one sample, sequenced in a study of OX40 agonist ivuxolimab in advanced cancers. TCRdb's table, derived via immunoSEQ multiplex PCR, lists solely in-frame clones and lacks some. The table records about 96,000 clones, roughly four fifths of them present only once. The specimen was CD4+ or CD8+ T cells sorted from blood, collected in a trial of the OX40 agonist ivuxolimab. These receptors were obtained from an adult with an advanced solid tumor such as melanoma, head and neck, liver or kidney cancer.

This chain joins TRBV15 and TRBJ1-4; weak D call: TRBD1 (6 bases). CDR3 size: 14 residues. Germline CDR1 LNHNV, CDR2 YYDKDF (reference sequence). Trimming stripped 4 bases from V and 3 bases from J, with 9 bases between. CDR3 nucleotides: TGTGCCACCAGCATACAGGGCCCTAATGAAAAACTGTTTTTT. Translating it yields CATSIQGPNEKLFF.

The chain recombines TRBV6-5 with TRBJ1-2; D gene ambiguous. This CDR3 has 14 residues. Germline V lookup: CDR1 MNHEY, CDR2 SVGAGI. V dropped 7 bases and J dropped 0 bases, with 12 bases sitting between them. CDR3 loop: CASNAGSTNYGYTF. In nucleotides, the CDR3 is TGTGCCAGCAATGCGGGGTCTACTAACTATGGCTACACCTTC.

The chain joins TRBV12-5 to TRBJ1-1, with D possibly matching TRBD1 (5 bases). The germline gives CDR1 LGHNT, CDR2 FRNRAP. This CDR3 spans 12 amino acids. V was trimmed by 7 bases and J by 5 bases, leaving 11 bases between them. This CDR3 reads CASAWGRTEAFF. The CDR3 DNA follows: TGTGCTAGTGCCTGGGGGAGAACTGAAGCTTTCTTT.

V and J are TRBV5-1 and TRBJ1-1; the D is unclear. V shed 4 bases and J shed 4 bases, with 17 bases lying between them. Germline V CDR1 and CDR2: SGHRS, YFSETQ. The CDR3 has 15 residues. CDR3 in amino acids: CASSRYPTMGTEAFF. The CDR3 coding sequence is TGCGCCAGCAGCCGTTATCCTACGATGGGCACTGAAGCTTTCTTT.

J is TRBJ2-3 and V is TRBV7-9, with D perhaps matching TRBD1 (6 bases). The CDR3 spans 14 residues. Germline values: CDR1 SEHNR, CDR2 FQNEAQ (reference sequence). Trimming shortened V by 0 bases and J by 5 bases, and 9 bases separated the two germline ends. The CDR3 loop is CASSLAVDRDTQYF. The CDR3, as DNA: TGTGCCAGCAGCTTAGCTGTGGACAGAGATACGCAGTATTTT.

The chain uses TRBV7-9 and TRBJ1-6; perhaps TRBD1 as D (6 bases). This CDR3 region has 18 residues. Germline CDR1 SEHNR, CDR2 FQNEAQ (reference sequence). V dropped 5 bases and J dropped 2 bases, with 19 bases sitting between them. The CDR3 here is CASSRGGTGGAYNSPLHF. The DNA for the CDR3 is TGTGCCAGCAGCCGCGGGGGCACAGGAGGGGCCTATAATTCACCCCTCCACTTT.

The chain has TRBV10-3 and TRBJ2-1, with 9 bases lining up with TRBD2. CDR3 length equals 16 residues. The ends lost 7 bases at V and 7 bases at J; junction bases unmatched: 14. Germline V gene data show CDR1 as ENHRY and CDR2 as SYGVKD. The CDR3 DNA sequence: TGTGCCATCACAACCCGTTCCGGACTAGCGACGAATGAGCAGTTCTTC. This codes for CAITTRSGLATNEQFF.

CDR3 loop: CASTGTGGNTGELFF. DNA of the CDR3: TGTGCCAGCACCGGGACAGGGGGGAACACCGGGGAGCTGTTTTTT. The chain has TRBV5-6 and TRBJ2-2; 11 positions match TRBD1. This CDR3 comprises 15 residues. Germline V gives CDR1 SGHDT, CDR2 YYEEEE. Trimming at V came to 6 bases and at J to 1 base, leaving 2 bases not matched to a gene.

The chain carries TRBV19 and TRBJ2-3, with D unresolved. CDR1 and CDR2 from the germline V gene are LNHDA and SQIVND (reference sequence). Trimming pared 2 bases from V and 0 bases from J, leaving 12 bases between. The length of the CDR3 is 16 residues. The CDR3 DNA reads TGTGCCAGTAGTATAAGAAGGACGGCTAGCACAGATACGCAGTATTTT. Its translation is CASSIRRTASTDTQYF.

Only one count was recorded for this clone. The rearrangement uses TRBV18 and TRBJ1-2; the D is unclear. The V gene lost 1 base and the J gene lost 4 bases, with 19 bases spanning the gap. The CDR3 has 17 amino acids. Per the germline V gene, CDR1 is KGHSH and CDR2 is LQKENI. DNA of the CDR3: TGTGCCAGCTCACCACAGATGGCGAGGGTACCGGTCTATGGCTACACCTTC. It is translated as CASSPQMARVPVYGYTF.

J is TRBJ1-2 and V is TRBV19, with a weak D call TRBD1 (5 bases). CDR1 and CDR2 from the germline V gene are LNHDA and SQIVND (reference sequence). CDR3 length: 14 residues. V lost 4 bases to trimming and J lost 5 bases, with 14 bases between them. DNA for the CDR3: TGTGCCAGTAGTAATAAGGGGAAAGGGTATGGCTACACCTTC. Translation gives CASSNKGKGYGYTF.

J is TRBJ2-1 and V is TRBV14; 10 nucleotides line up with TRBD2. The CDR3 runs 16 residues. V trimming: 4 bases; J trimming: 2 bases; junction bases outside the gene matches: 5. Germline CDR1 is SGHDN and CDR2 is FVKESK. CDR3 bases: TGTGCCAGCAGCCCCGTTACTAGCGGGGCCTACAATGAGCAGTTCTTC. This encodes CASSPVTSGAYNEQFF.

V usage is TRBV5-6 and J usage is TRBJ2-2; 9 nucleotides align to TRBD1. This CDR3 region has 15 residues. Trimming at V came to 1 base and at J to 6 bases, leaving 4 bases not matched to a gene. Germline loops: CDR1 SGHDT, CDR2 YYEEEE. The CDR3 region is CASSLMTGGPGELFF. The CDR3 DNA reads as TGTGCCAGCAGCTTGATGACAGGGGGGCCCGGGGAGCTGTTTTTT.

This chain links TRBV7-2 with TRBJ2-3; D gene ambiguous. V lost 2 bases and J lost 2, with 14 bases in between. From germline, CDR1 is SGHTA and CDR2 FQGNSA. The CDR3 contains 16 residues. CDR3 residues: CASSLIAAIPTDTQYF. The CDR3 DNA reads TGTGCCAGCAGCTTAATCGCAGCTATACCCACAGATACGCAGTATTTT.

The chain recombines TRBV15 with TRBJ1-2; the match to TRBD1 covers 7 bases. Trimming took 0 bases from V and 7 from J; bases not matched to a gene: 11. The germline gives CDR1 LNHNV, CDR2 YYDKDF (reference sequence). The CDR3 consists of 16 residues. DNA for the CDR3: TGTGCCACCAGCAGAGATCTCCAGGGGGAGACTAGTGGCTACACCTTC. This sequence encodes CATSRDLQGETSGYTF.

The CDR3 bases are TGTGCCAGCGGAGAATCCCGACAGTCTGTCTACGAGCAGTACTTC. It codes for CASGESRQSVYEQYF. The rearrangement joins TRBV6-5 to TRBJ2-7; perhaps TRBD1 as D (5 bases). Germline CDR1 reads MNHEY; CDR2 reads SVGAGI. The CDR3 covers 15 residues. V lost 8 bases, J lost 3 bases, and 20 bases lay in between.

This clone was picked up one time. This sequence joins TRBV7-2 and TRBJ2-7; D is ambiguous. CDR1 and CDR2 (germline): SGHTA, FQGNSA. The CDR3 covers 13 residues. The germline V and J ends were trimmed by 3 bases and 4 bases, with 10 bases remaining between them. The CDR3 sequence is CASSFPGFYEQYF. As DNA, the CDR3 is TGTGCCAGCAGCTTCCCGGGTTTTTACGAGCAGTACTTC.

The chain uses TRBV29-1 and TRBJ2-7; 9 bases are shared with TRBD1. With 4 bases clipped from V and 3 bases from J, the junction kept 4 bases outside the gene matches. The V gene's germline CDR1 is SQVTM and CDR2 ANQGSEA. The length of the CDR3 is 13 residues. The DNA for the CDR3 is TGCAGCGTTGTAGGGGACAGGGACTACGAGCAGTACTTC. Its translation: CSVVGDRDYEQYF.

This chain uses TRBV2 with TRBJ2-7; 9 nucleotides line up with TRBD1. Per germline, CDR1 SNHLY and CDR2 FYNNEI. This CDR3 is 14 amino acids long. V trimming: 6 bases; J trimming: 5 bases; junction bases outside the gene matches: 8. The CDR3, as DNA: TGTGCCAGCAGCCTCGGACAGGGGAGGAACGAGCAGTACTTC. Amino acid sequence: CASSLGQGRNEQYF. The full variable domain, with the rest looked up from reference TRBV2 and TRBJ2-7, is EPEVTQTPSHQVTQMGQEVILRCVPISNHLYFYWYRQILGQKVEFLVSFYNNEISEKSEIFDDQFSVERPDGSNFTLKIRSTKLEDSAMYFCASSLGQGRNEQYFGPGTRLTVT.

The CDR3 protein is CASSQAPGGWYEQYF. CDR3 sequence (DNA): TGCGCCAGCAGCCAAGCCCCAGGGGGCTGGTACGAGCAGTACTTC. This rearrangement joins TRBV4-1 to TRBJ2-7; TRBD1 matches at 8 bases. With 1 base clipped from V and 4 bases from J, the junction kept 6 bases outside the gene matches. This CDR3 has 15 amino acids. The germline CDR1 and CDR2 sequences are MGHRA and YSYEKL.

This clone was seen more than once but under ten times. The chain links TRBV14 to TRBJ2-5; D gene ambiguous. The CDR3 length is 15 residues. V dropped 1 base and J dropped 2 bases, with 11 bases sitting between them. CDR1 and CDR2 (germline): SGHDN, FVKESK. CDR3 sequence: CASSQGAVLQETQYF. The CDR3 bases are TGTGCCAGCAGCCAAGGGGCGGTACTTCAAGAGACCCAGTACTTC.

This clone has more than one count but fewer than ten. The chain combines TRBV18 with TRBJ2-7; no clear D. The CDR3 has 14 residues. With 3 bases removed from V and 2 bases from J, the gap between germline ends came to 11 bases. Germline lookup yields CDR1 KGHSH and CDR2 LQKENI. The CDR3 sequence: CASSPDGSAYEQYF. The CDR3 coding sequence is TGTGCCAGCTCACCCGACGGCTCCGCCTACGAGCAGTACTTC.